The clone carrying this T cell receptor beta chain was recorded only once. CDR3 length: 15 residues. Germline CDR1 SEHNR, CDR2 FQNEAQ (reference sequence). Between the trimmed V and J ends, which lost 0 bases and 2 bases, there was a span of 10 bases. Produced via immunoSEQ multiplex PCR; TCRdb's table is partial and in-frame only. The table lists approximately 290,000 clones, 89% of them singletons. The sample comes from a study of blood T cell repertoires in COVID-19. This clonotype originated in a woman in her sixties with acute or convalescent COVID-19. Sequencing input: peripheral blood. The chain uses TRBV7-9 and TRBJ1-1; D is unclear. The CDR3 DNA reads TGTGCCAGCAGCTTAGCGTTAGCAGATAACACTGAAGCTTTCTTT. Translated: CASSLALADNTEAFF.